Each of the 27 T cell receptor beta chains below was sequenced from the same sample in a study of PD-1 blockade in classical Hodgkin lymphoma. The patients all showed relapse after autologous stem cell transplantation, while their brentuximab vedotin exposure varied. Sequenced by immunoSEQ multiplex PCR; TCRdb stores in-frame clones only, minus some. The sample lists around 99,000 clones, roughly four fifths occurring once. This specimen consisted of peripheral blood mononuclear cells (PBMCs), obtained before the second cycle of nivolumab. The receptors derive from a human donor with classical Hodgkin lymphoma.

The chain recombines TRBV2 with TRBJ1-2, with D unclear. V lost 6 bases and J lost 7, with 6 bases in between. Germline-derived CDR1 and CDR2 are SNHLY and FYNNEI. This CDR3 has 10 residues. In DNA form, the CDR3 reads TGTGCCAGCAGCGAGAGTGGCTACACCTTC. This encodes CASSESGYTF.

J is TRBJ2-7 and V is TRBV4-2; 9 nucleotides match TRBD2. This CDR3 is built from 15 residues. The ends lost 4 bases at V and 2 bases at J; junction bases unmatched: 6. In germline, CDR1 is LGHNA, CDR2 YNFKEQ. CDR3 in DNA: TGTGCCAGCAGCCCCGTTAGCGGGAGCGCCTACGAGCAGTACTTC. This sequence encodes CASSPVSGSAYEQYF.

V usage is TRBV18 and J usage is TRBJ2-3; a possible D gene is TRBD1 (6 bases). The CDR3 spans 16 residues. V was cut by 1 base and J by 2 bases, with 13 bases left in between. Looked up from germline, CDR1 is KGHSH and CDR2 is LQKENI. The CDR3 region has the DNA TGTGCCAGCTCACCACGTAGGGGGATACACACAGATACGCAGTATTTT. This gives the protein CASSPRRGIHTDTQYF.

This clone occurred once. The chain couples TRBV29-1 to TRBJ2-2; D is unresolved. CDR1 and CDR2 from the germline V gene are SQVTM and ANQGSEA. Trimming took 4 bases from V and 5 from J, leaving 8 bases between them. This CDR3 is 12 amino acids long. The CDR3 region is CSVVSGTGELFF. The CDR3 DNA reads as TGCAGCGTTGTAAGTGGAACCGGGGAGCTGTTTTTT.

This clone was recorded only once. The chain joins TRBV30 to TRBJ2-3, with 9 positions matching TRBD2. This CDR3 region has 15 residues. The V gene's germline CDR1 is GTSNPN and CDR2 SVGIG (reference sequence). V shed 0 bases, J shed 2 bases, and the junction held 3 bases outside the gene matches. The CDR3 coding sequence is TGTGCCTGGAGTGTGCTAGCGGGAACCACAGATACGCAGTATTTT. Translating it yields CAWSVLAGTTDTQYF.

The chain recombines TRBV6-1 with TRBJ2-7; possible D gene TRBD1, 5 bases. The CDR3 contains 14 residues. Germline values: CDR1 MNHNS, CDR2 SASEGT. Trimming took off 5 bases at V and 5 bases at J, with 16 bases between the two ends. CDR3 region: CASSQTAPMNEQYF. CDR3 in DNA: TGTGCCAGCAGTCAGACAGCTCCTATGAACGAGCAGTACTTC.

This chain uses TRBV7-8 with TRBJ2-1; 12 positions agree with TRBD2. Per the germline V gene, CDR1 is SGHVS and CDR2 is FQNEAQ. V was clipped by 5 bases and J by 8 bases; unmatched bases: 16. This CDR3 is built from 18 residues. CDR3 in amino acids: CASSGWTSGTQSTHEQFF. CDR3 coding DNA: TGTGCCAGCAGCGGCTGGACTAGCGGGACCCAATCCACTCATGAGCAGTTCTTC.

The gene calls are TRBV25-1 and TRBJ1-1; D not resolved. The CDR3 loop spans 13 amino acids. Trimming shortened V by 2 bases and J by 11 bases, and 15 bases separated the two germline ends. CDR1 and CDR2 (germline): MGHDK, SYGVNS. The CDR3 sequence: CASSEHTKREAFF. The CDR3 coding sequence is TGTGCCAGCAGTGAACATACGAAGCGTGAGGCTTTCTTT. Looking up the rest from reference TRBV25-1 and TRBJ1-1 gives the full variable domain: EADIYQTPRYLVIGTGKKITLECSQTMGHDKMYWYQQDPGMELHLIHYSYGVNSTEKGDLSSESTVSRIRTEHFPLTLESARPSHTSQYLCASSEHTKREAFFGQGTRLTVV.

The V gene is TRBV2, the J gene TRBJ2-2, with a tentative D call TRBD1 (5 bases). The V gene's germline CDR1 is SNHLY and CDR2 FYNNEI. Trimming shortened V by 6 bases and J by 6 bases, and 8 bases separated the two germline ends. This CDR3 region has 12 residues. The CDR3 sequence is CASRRQSGELFF. The CDR3 nucleotides are TGTGCCAGCAGGAGACAGTCCGGGGAGCTGTTTTTT.

With regard to this clone: The junction departs from germline at one end; a sequencing error may be responsible. This chain connects TRBV6-4 to TRBJ2-1, with TRBD1 identical over 8 bases. Germline CDR1 reads MRHNA; CDR2 reads SNTAGT. CDR3 size: 15 residues. For the CDR3, the DNA is TGTGCCAGCAGTAACTCAGGGGGCACCTACAATGAGCAGTTCTTC. It is translated as CASSNSGGTYNEQFF.

This clone was observed a few times. This chain uses TRBV5-4 with TRBJ2-3; TRBD2 might be the D (6 bases). CDR1 is SGHNT, CDR2 YYREEE, per germline (reference sequence). V dropped 6 bases and J dropped 8 bases, with 10 bases sitting between them. The CDR3 covers 11 residues. This CDR3 reads CASILGGTQYF. Written as DNA, the CDR3 is TGTGCCAGCATCCTGGGGGGTACGCAGTATTTT.

This chain uses TRBV11-2 with TRBJ2-7; TRBD2 matches at 10 bases. In germline, CDR1 is SGHAT, CDR2 FQNNGV. The CDR3 is 16 amino acids. J was trimmed by 2 bases and V by 3 bases; bases with no gene match: 7. CDR3 amino acids: CASSLGPGTSAYEQYF. Here the CDR3 DNA reads TGTGCCAGCAGCTTGGGCCCAGGGACTAGCGCCTACGAGCAGTACTTC.

The chain has TRBV10-3 and TRBJ2-7; 7 positions match TRBD2. Unmatched junction bases numbered 8, after V lost 6 bases and J lost 3 bases. The CDR3 length is 14 residues. Germline CDR1 is ENHRY and CDR2 is SYGVKD. This chain's CDR3 is CAISPMGGDYEQYF. CDR3 coding DNA: TGTGCCATCAGCCCCATGGGAGGGGACTACGAGCAGTACTTC.

This sequence joins TRBV6-4 and TRBJ2-7; tentative D call: TRBD2 (6 bases). Germline lookup yields CDR1 MRHNA and CDR2 SNTAGT. The CDR3 contains 16 residues. Deletions cut 3 bases from V and 2 bases from J, with 17 bases between. DNA of the CDR3: TGTGCCAGCAGTGATCGGGTCGGGAGCGGCACCTACGAGCAGTACTTC. Protein product: CASSDRVGSGTYEQYF.

The chain recombines TRBV6-5 with TRBJ1-2; D remains ambiguous. There are 9 residues in the CDR3. Germline V gene lookup returns CDR1 MNHEY and CDR2 SVGAGI. Trimming removed 11 bases from V and 8 bases from J, with 9 bases in between. This CDR3 reads CAAGLGYTF. In DNA form, the CDR3 reads TGTGCCGCCGGCTTGGGCTACACCTTC.

V usage is TRBV5-1 and J usage is TRBJ2-5; perhaps TRBD1 as D (6 bases). Germline lookup yields CDR1 SGHRS and CDR2 YFSETQ. The V gene lost 0 bases and the J gene lost 4 bases, with 10 bases spanning the gap. The CDR3 contains 14 residues. This CDR3 reads CASSLGTELETQYF. The CDR3 nucleotides are TGCGCCAGCAGCTTGGGGACAGAACTAGAGACCCAGTACTTC. The whole variable domain, remainder taken from reference TRBV5-1 and TRBJ2-5, is KAGVTQTPRYLIKTRGQQVTLSCSPISGHRSVSWYQQTPGQGLQFLFEYFSETQRNKGNFPGRFSGRQFSNSRSEMNVSTLELGDSALYLCASSLGTELETQYFGPGTRLLVL.

This clone was recorded once. This chain joins TRBV14 and TRBJ2-1; D tentatively reads TRBD1 or TRBD2 (5 bases each). The CDR3 totals 16 residues. The V and J ends lost 0 bases and 2 bases respectively, with 11 bases between them. The germline V gene encodes CDR1 SGHDN and CDR2 FVKESK. The CDR3 coding sequence is TGTGCCAGCAGCCAAGAAGTGGGGGTTGCCTACAATGAGCAGTTCTTC. Its translation is CASSQEVGVAYNEQFF.

This clone was counted once. In DNA form, the CDR3 reads TGTGCCATCAGTGGAAGGGGGGGTACGGCTGGCTACACCTTC. It codes for CAISGRGGTAGYTF. The rearrangement joins TRBV10-3 to TRBJ1-2, with D tentatively TRBD1 (6 bases). V gave up 4 bases and J gave up 7 bases, with 16 bases separating them. This CDR3 is 14 amino acids long. The germline V gene has CDR1 ENHRY and CDR2 SYGVKD.

CDR3 sequence (DNA): TGTGCCAGCAGGCCCACCGGGACAGGGGGCGGAGAGCAGTACTTC. As protein: CASRPTGTGGGEQYF. The V gene is TRBV5-8, the J gene TRBJ2-7; 12 bases are a match to TRBD1. V lost 5 bases to trimming and J lost 7 bases; unmatched junction nucleotides: 10. This CDR3 is 15 amino acids long. Germline CDR1 reads SGHTS; CDR2 reads YDEGEE.

The V call is TRBV14, the J call TRBJ2-3, with TRBD2 identical over 7 bases. V shed 4 bases and J 4 bases; nucleotides not matched to a gene: 14. Germline lookup yields CDR1 SGHDN and CDR2 FVKESK. This CDR3 has 17 residues. The CDR3 loop is CASSRSPAGVLADTQYF. The CDR3 DNA reads TGTGCCAGCAGCCGATCTCCTGCGGGAGTGCTCGCAGATACGCAGTATTTT. The variable domain in full, completed from reference TRBV14 and TRBJ2-3, reads EAGVTQFPSHSVIEKGQTVTLRCDPISGHDNLYWYRRVMGKEIKFLLHFVKESKQDESGMPNNRFLAERTGGTYSTLKVQPAELEDSGVYFCASSRSPAGVLADTQYFGPGTRLTVL.

The chain couples TRBV5-4 to TRBJ2-1; D may match TRBD1 or TRBD2 (5 bases each). Trimming took 0 bases from V and 6 from J, leaving 7 bases between them. The V gene's germline CDR1 is SGHNT and CDR2 YYREEE (reference sequence). This CDR3 contains 13 residues. DNA of the CDR3: TGTGCCAGCAGCTTGGTGGGGACCAATGAGCAGTTCTTC. Its protein product is CASSLVGTNEQFF.

This sequence joins TRBV10-3 and TRBJ2-5; D is perhaps TRBD2 (6 bases). This CDR3 is 13 amino acids long. Between the trimmed V and J ends, which lost 4 bases and 3 bases, there was a span of 9 bases. Germline values: CDR1 ENHRY, CDR2 SYGVKD. In nucleotides, the CDR3 is TGTGCCATCAGTGGGGCTAGCGAAGAGACCCAGTACTTC. Residues: CAISGASEETQYF.

V is TRBV4-1 and J is TRBJ2-2; the D gene could be TRBD1 or TRBD2 (6 bases each). Trimming took 0 bases from V and 5 from J, leaving 22 bases between them. CDR1 is MGHRA and CDR2 is YSYEKL in the germline V gene. The CDR3 sequence is 19 residues long. CDR3: CASSQDQGSGALRTGELFF. For the CDR3, the DNA is TGCGCCAGCAGCCAAGATCAGGGATCGGGGGCCTTGCGAACCGGGGAGCTGTTTTTT.

This chain links TRBV4-3 with TRBJ1-6, with no clear D. V lost 2 bases, J lost 7 bases, and 12 bases lay in between. Per germline, CDR1 LGHNA and CDR2 YSLEER. The CDR3 runs 15 residues. The CDR3 loop is CASSQMELSNSPLHF. The CDR3 region has the DNA TGCGCCAGCAGCCAAATGGAGCTTAGCAATTCACCCCTCCACTTT.

The chain recombines TRBV5-1 with TRBJ2-2, with 9 bases identical to TRBD2. Germline assignment: CDR1 SGHRS and CDR2 YFSETQ. The CDR3 spans 14 residues. With V trimmed by 4 bases and J by 4 bases, 2 bases remained unmatched. The CDR3 DNA is TGCGCCAGCAGCCCACTAGCGGGCACCGGGGAGCTGTTTTTT. It translates to CASSPLAGTGELFF. The whole variable domain, remainder taken from reference TRBV5-1 and TRBJ2-2, is KAGVTQTPRYLIKTRGQQVTLSCSPISGHRSVSWYQQTPGQGLQFLFEYFSETQRNKGNFPGRFSGRQFSNSRSEMNVSTLELGDSALYLCASSPLAGTGELFFGEGSRLTVL.

CDR3 sequence reads: CASSGTASYEQYF. In DNA form, the CDR3 reads TGTGCCAGCTCAGGGACAGCCTCCTACGAGCAGTACTTC. The chain combines TRBV2 with TRBJ2-7; 7 nucleotides align to TRBD1. CDR1 SNHLY and CDR2 FYNNEI come from the germline V gene. This CDR3 spans 13 amino acids. Trimming cost V 8 bases and J 0 bases; bases outside gene matches: 4.

A few counts support this clone. V usage is TRBV28 and J usage is TRBJ2-7, with D perhaps matching TRBD2 (5 bases). Deletions cut 4 bases from V and 2 bases from J, with 18 bases between. Germline values: CDR1 MDHEN, CDR2 SYDVKM. The CDR3 sequence is 16 residues long. CDR3: CASSSPRLAYTYEQYF. CDR3 DNA sequence: TGTGCCAGCAGTTCCCCCCGGCTAGCATATACCTACGAGCAGTACTTC.